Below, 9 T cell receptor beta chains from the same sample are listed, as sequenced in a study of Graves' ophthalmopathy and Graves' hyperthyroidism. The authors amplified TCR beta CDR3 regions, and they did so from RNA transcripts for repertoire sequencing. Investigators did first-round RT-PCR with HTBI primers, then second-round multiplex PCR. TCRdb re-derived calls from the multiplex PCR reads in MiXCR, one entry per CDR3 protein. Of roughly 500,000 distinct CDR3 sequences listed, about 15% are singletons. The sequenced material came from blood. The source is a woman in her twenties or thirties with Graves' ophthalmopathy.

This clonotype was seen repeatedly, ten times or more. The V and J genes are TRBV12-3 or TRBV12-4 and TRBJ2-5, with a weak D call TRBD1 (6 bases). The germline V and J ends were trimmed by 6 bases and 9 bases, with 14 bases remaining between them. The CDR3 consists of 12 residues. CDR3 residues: CASSLWGLSQYF. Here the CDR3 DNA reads TGTGCCAGCAGCTTATGGGGGCTGTCCCAGTACTTC.

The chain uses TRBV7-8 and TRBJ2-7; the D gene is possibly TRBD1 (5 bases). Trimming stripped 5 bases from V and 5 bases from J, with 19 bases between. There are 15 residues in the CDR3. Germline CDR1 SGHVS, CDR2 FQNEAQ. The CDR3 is CASSVIWAQQDEQYF. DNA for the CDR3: TGTGCCAGCAGCGTTATTTGGGCCCAACAGGACGAGCAGTACTTC.

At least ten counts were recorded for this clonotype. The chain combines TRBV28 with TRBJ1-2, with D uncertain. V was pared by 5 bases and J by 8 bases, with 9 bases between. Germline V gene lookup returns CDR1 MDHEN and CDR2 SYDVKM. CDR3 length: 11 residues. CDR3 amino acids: CASSGEWGYTF. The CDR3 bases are TGTGCCAGCAGTGGGGAGTGGGGCTACACCTTC.

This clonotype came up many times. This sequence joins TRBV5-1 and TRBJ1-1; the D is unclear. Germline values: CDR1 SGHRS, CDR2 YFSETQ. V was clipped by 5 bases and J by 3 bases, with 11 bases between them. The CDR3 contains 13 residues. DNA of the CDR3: TGCGCCAGCAGGGAGTTATCGGACACTGAAGCTTTCTTT. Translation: CASRELSDTEAFF.

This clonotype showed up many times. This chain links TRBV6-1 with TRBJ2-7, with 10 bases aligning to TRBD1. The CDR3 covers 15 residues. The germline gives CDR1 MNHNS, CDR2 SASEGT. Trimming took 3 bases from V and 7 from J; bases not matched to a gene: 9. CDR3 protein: CASSDPGQGLWEQYF. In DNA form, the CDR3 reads TGTGCCAGCAGTGACCCGGGACAGGGGCTTTGGGAGCAGTACTTC.

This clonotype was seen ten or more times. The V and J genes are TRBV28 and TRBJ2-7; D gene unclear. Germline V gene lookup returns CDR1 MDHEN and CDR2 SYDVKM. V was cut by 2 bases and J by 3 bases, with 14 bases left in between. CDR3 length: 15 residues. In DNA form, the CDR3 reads TGTGCCAGCAGTTTAGGTCCTAACACCAACTACGAGCAGTACTTC. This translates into CASSLGPNTNYEQYF.

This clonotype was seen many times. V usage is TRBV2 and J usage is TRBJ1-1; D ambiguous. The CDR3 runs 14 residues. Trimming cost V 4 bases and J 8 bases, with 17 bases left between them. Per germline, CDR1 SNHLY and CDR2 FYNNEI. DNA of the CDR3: TGTGCCAGCAGTGTTTTACGGGCAAGACCCGAAGCTTTCTTT. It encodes CASSVLRARPEAFF.

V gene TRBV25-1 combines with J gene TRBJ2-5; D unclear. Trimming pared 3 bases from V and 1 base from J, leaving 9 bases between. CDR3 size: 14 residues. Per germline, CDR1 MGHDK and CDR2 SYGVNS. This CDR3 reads CASSDSGSQETQYF. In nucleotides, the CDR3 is TGTGCCAGCAGTGATTCCGGCAGCCAAGAGACCCAGTACTTC.

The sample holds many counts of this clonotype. DNA for the CDR3: TGTGCCAGCAGTTACAGGACAGGGGTGTATGGCTACACCTTC. Its translation: CASSYRTGVYGYTF. The chain has TRBV6-5 and TRBJ1-2; 9 bases agree with TRBD1. The V and J ends lost 2 bases and 5 bases, in that order; junction bases with no gene match: 3. From germline, CDR1 is MNHEY and CDR2 SVGAGI. CDR3 length equals 14 residues.